One T cell receptor (beta chain) is described in this entry. Per the germline V gene, CDR1 is WNHNN and CDR2 is SYGVQD (reference sequence). The CDR3 length is 16 residues. The J segment lost 4 bases and the V segment lost 3 bases, leaving 7 bases of the junction unmatched. These data originate in a study of blood T cell repertoires in COVID-19. Some clones are missing from TCRdb's copy, which holds only in-frame ones; the method was immunoSEQ multiplex PCR. The sample lists a few hundred thousand clones, 86% seen once, with 3% to 4% in the top ten. The chain employs TRBV10-1 and TRBJ2-2, with 8 nucleotides matching TRBD2. Sequencing was performed on PBMCs or T cells enriched from blood (not recorded which). The TCR originated in a woman in her 40s with acute COVID-19. The CDR3, as DNA: TGCGCCAGCAGTGATCTAGCGGGTACGGGCACCGGGGAGCTGTTTTTT. Protein: CASSDLAGTGTGELFF.